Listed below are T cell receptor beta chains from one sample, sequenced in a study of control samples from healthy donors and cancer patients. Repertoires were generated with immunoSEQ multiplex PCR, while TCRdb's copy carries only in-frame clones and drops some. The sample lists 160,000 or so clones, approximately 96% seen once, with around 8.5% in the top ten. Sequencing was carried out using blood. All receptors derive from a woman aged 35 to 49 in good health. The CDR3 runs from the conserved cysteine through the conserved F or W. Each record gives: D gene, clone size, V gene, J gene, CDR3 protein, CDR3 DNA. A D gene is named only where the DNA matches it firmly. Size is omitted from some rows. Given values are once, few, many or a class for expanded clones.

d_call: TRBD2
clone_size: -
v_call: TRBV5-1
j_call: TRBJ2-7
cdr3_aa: CASSSKTSGSSYEQYF
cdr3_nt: TGCGCCAGCAGCTCCAAGACTAGCGGGAGTAGCTACGAGCAGTACTTC

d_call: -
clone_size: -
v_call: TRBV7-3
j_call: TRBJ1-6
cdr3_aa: CASSLGGPPNSPLHF
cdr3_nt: TGTGCCAGCAGCTTAGGGGGACCGCCAAATTCACCCCTCCACTTT

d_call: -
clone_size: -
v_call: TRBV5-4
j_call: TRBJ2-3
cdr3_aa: CASSLASGVTDTQYF
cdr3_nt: TGTGCCAGCAGCTTGGCATCAGGGGTCACAGATACGCAGTATTTT

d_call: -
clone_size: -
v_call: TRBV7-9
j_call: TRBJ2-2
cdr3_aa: CASSVSGPTNTGELFF
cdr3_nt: TGTGCCAGCAGCGTCAGCGGACCCACAAACACCGGGGAGCTGTTTTTT

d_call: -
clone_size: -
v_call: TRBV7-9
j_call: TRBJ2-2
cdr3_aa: CASSLETGELFF
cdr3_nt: TGTGCCAGCAGCTTAGAAACCGGGGAGCTGTTTTTT

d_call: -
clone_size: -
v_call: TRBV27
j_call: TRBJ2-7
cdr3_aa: CASSFLGPSYEQYF
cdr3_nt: TGTGCCAGCAGTTTTCTAGGGCCCAGCTACGAGCAGTACTTC

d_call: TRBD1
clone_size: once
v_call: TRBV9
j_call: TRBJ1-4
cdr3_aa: CASSLRQGFNEKLFF
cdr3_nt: TGTGCCAGCAGCTTGCGACAGGGTTTTAATGAAAAACTGTTTTTT

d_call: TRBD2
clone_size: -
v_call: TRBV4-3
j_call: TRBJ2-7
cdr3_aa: CASSQERGGREIEQYF
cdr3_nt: TGCGCCAGCAGCCAAGAGAGAGGCGGGAGGGAAATCGAGCAGTACTTC

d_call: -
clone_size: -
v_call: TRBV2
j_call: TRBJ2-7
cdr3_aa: CASSPDRGSYEQYF
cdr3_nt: TGTGCCAGCAGCCCCGATAGAGGCTCCTACGAGCAGTACTTC

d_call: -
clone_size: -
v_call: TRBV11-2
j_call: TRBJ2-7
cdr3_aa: CASSLVQGGSYEQYF
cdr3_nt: TGTGCCAGCAGCTTAGTCCAGGGGGGATCCTACGAGCAGTACTTC

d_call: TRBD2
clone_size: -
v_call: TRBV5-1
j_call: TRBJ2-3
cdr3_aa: CASSPSGGQADTQYF
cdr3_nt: TGCGCCAGCAGTCCTAGCGGGGGGCAGGCAGATACGCAGTATTTT

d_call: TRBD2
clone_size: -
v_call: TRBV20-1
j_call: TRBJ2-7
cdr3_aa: CSASGRGGLYEQYF
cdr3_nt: TGCAGTGCTAGTGGCCGGGGGGGCCTGTACGAGCAGTACTTC

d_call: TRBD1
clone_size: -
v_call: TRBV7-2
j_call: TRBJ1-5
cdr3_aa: CASSLNPGGSSNQPQHF
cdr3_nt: TGTGCCAGCAGCTTAAACCCAGGGGGCTCGAGCAATCAGCCCCAGCATTTT

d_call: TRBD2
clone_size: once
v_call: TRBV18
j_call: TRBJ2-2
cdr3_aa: CASSTRNEREINVGELFF
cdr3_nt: TGTGCCAGCTCAACTCGAAACGAGCGGGAGATTAATGTCGGGGAGCTGTTTTTT

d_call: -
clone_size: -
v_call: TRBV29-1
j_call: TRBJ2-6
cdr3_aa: CSVITIWDGSGKGANVLTF
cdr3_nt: TGCAGCGTCATCACTATCTGGGACGGGTCTGGTAAAGGGGCCAACGTCCTGACTTTC

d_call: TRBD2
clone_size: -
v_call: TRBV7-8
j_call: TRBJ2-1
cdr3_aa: CASSAILAVSSYNEQFF
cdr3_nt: TGTGCCAGCAGCGCAATTCTAGCGGTGAGCTCCTACAATGAGCAGTTCTTC

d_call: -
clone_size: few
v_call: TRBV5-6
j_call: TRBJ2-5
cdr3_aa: CASSLRSGGGKETQYF
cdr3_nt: TGTGCCAGCAGCTTGAGGTCAGGAGGGGGTAAAGAGACCCAGTACTTC

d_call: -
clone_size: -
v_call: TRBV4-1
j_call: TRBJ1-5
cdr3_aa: CASSQVDGNQPQHF
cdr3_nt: TGCGCCAGCAGCCAAGTGGACGGAAATCAGCCCCAGCATTTT

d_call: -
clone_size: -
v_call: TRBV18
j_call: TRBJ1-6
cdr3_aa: CASSLSRDNSPLHF
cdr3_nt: TGTGCCAGCTCACTAAGCAGAGACAATTCACCCCTCCACTTT

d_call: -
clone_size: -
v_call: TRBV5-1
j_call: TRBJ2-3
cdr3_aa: CASSWGDSTDTQYF
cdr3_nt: TGCGCCAGCAGCTGGGGGGACAGCACAGATACGCAGTATTTT

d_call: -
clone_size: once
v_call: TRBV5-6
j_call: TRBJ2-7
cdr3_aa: CASSLAAGDEQYF
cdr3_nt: TGTGCCAGCAGCTTGGCCGCAGGGGACGAGCAGTACTTC

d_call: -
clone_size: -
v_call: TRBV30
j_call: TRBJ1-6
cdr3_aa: CAWKRTFVDSNSPLHF
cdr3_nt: TGTGCCTGGAAGCGGACCTTTGTAGACTCAAATTCACCCCTCCACTTT

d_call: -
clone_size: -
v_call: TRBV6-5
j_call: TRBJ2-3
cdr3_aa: CASSYVQGKTDTQYF
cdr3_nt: TGTGCCAGCAGTTACGTTCAGGGAAAGACAGATACGCAGTATTTT

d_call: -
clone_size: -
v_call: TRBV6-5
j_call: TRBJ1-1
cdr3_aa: CASYRAARWAEAFF
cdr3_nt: TGTGCCAGCTATCGGGCAGCAAGATGGGCTGAAGCTTTCTTT

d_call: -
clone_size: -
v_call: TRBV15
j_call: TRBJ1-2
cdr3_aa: CATSRDYTSNYGYTF
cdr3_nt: TGTGCCACCAGCAGAGATTATACCTCGAACTATGGCTACACCTTC

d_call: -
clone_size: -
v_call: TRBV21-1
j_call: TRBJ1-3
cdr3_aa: CAPVVSSGNTIYF
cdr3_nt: TGTGCCCCTGTCGTAAGCTCTGGAAACACCATATATTTT

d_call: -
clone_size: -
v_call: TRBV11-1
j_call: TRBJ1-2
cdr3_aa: CASSLTRDYGYTF
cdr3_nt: TGTGCCAGCAGCCTAACCAGGGACTATGGCTACACCTTC

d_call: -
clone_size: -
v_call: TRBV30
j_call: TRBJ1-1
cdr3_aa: CAWSLLEGGTEAFF
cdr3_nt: TGTGCCTGGAGTTTACTTGAAGGGGGAACTGAAGCTTTCTTT

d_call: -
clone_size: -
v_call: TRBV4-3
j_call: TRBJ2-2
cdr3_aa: CASSQDPGKGGGPTGELFF
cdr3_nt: TGCGCCAGCAGCCAAGATCCGGGTAAAGGGGGAGGCCCCACCGGGGAGCTGTTTTTT